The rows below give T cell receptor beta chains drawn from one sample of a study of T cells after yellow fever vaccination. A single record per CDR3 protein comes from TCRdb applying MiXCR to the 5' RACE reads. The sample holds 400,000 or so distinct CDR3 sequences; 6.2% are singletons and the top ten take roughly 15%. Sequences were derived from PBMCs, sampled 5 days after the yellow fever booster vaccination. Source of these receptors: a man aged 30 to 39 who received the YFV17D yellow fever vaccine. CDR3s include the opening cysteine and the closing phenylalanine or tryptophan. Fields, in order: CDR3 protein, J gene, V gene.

cdr3_aa: CSANREGSSYEQYF
j_call: TRBJ2-7
v_call: TRBV20-1

cdr3_aa: CASSVLAGGGDTQYF
j_call: TRBJ2-3
v_call: TRBV2

cdr3_aa: CASSFGQHYYEQYF
j_call: TRBJ2-7
v_call: TRBV7-9

cdr3_aa: CASSLTSGSAETQYF
j_call: TRBJ2-5
v_call: TRBV7-2

cdr3_aa: CASSLSGTNTEAFF
j_call: TRBJ1-1
v_call: TRBV7-9

cdr3_aa: CASSGSSGANTGELFF
j_call: TRBJ2-2
v_call: TRBV9

cdr3_aa: CASSQEYSTYNEQFF
j_call: TRBJ2-1
v_call: TRBV4-3

cdr3_aa: CASNKREGEQYF
j_call: TRBJ2-7
v_call: TRBV6-2/TRBV6-3

cdr3_aa: CAISFGQLNYEQYF
j_call: TRBJ2-7
v_call: TRBV5-6

cdr3_aa: CSACQAQETQYF
j_call: TRBJ2-5
v_call: TRBV20-1

cdr3_aa: CASSPRRRGATGELFF
j_call: TRBJ2-2
v_call: TRBV11-2